This T cell receptor beta chain was profiled in a study of T cell repertoires in ileal Crohn's disease. About the study: About half of patients got postoperative therapy: some 11 thiopurines, approximately 17 anti-TNF.

As for time point: neoterminal ileum biopsy at postoperative endoscopy, about 6 months after surgery. Profiled with immunoSEQ multiplex PCR; TCRdb holds only in-frame clones, not every one. The data contain some 7,100 clones, about 70% of them singletons. In this sample, this clone turned up once. The germline gives CDR1 KGHSH, CDR2 LQKENI. The length of the CDR3 is 15 residues. V was shortened by 3 bases and J by 2 bases, with 13 bases between the two germline ends. V gene TRBV18 combines with J gene TRBJ2-5, with D tentatively TRBD1 (5 bases). Sequenced material: ileal tissue. This sequence originates from an adult with Crohn's disease. The CDR3 sequence: CASSPSTGEQETQYF. The CDR3 nucleotides are TGTGCCAGCTCACCCAGTACAGGCGAACAAGAGACCCAGTACTTC.